The T cell receptor (beta chain) under discussion was sequenced for a study of shared clonotypes between healthy human individuals (dated by TCRdb to about 2020). Notes on the research overall: Three men and a couple of women, aged 18 to 49 years, made up the cohort. Per donor, leukapheresis produced somewhere between about 0.8 and 9 billion PBMCs. To increase sequencing depth and limit assay-specific biases, TCR repertoire library preparation and sequencing were carried out by different laboratories using diverse techniques. For each donor, CD4 naive and CD4 memory were each run on three plates, CD8 naive on two plates, and CD8 memory on one plate. Blood TCR repertoires of a handful of healthy adults were deeply sequenced to estimate repertoire size and the extent of clonotype sharing between individuals. What the research found in general, with its limitations: Sampling was limited to blood, and TCR repertoires in tissue likely differ from TCR repertoires in blood. Even with the large sequencing depth, rarefaction of the sorted-subset datasets indicated that sequencing was incomplete. Roughly 5.2% of naive CD4, more than 3% of naive CD8, around 2.3% of memory CD4, and around 0.42% of memory CD8 clonotypes were shared across four donors. Compared with non-shared clonotypes, the clonotypes found in all four sorted-subset donors had higher generation probabilities. Pairwise subsampling indicated that sequencing depth was expected to affect the degree of clonotype sharing among donors. Larger estimated clonotype richness was generally found for naive subsets than for memory subsets. The genetic and exposure-history diversity represented was limited by the small number of donors.

Healthy HIV-negative adults with no recently reported acute infections or vaccinations were included as donors. Every donor was a Caucasian adult living in Nashville, Tennessee, USA. CD4+ T cells were enriched through magnetic negative selection, after which naive cells were positively selected on CD45RA and the remaining negative fraction served as the memory subset. Blood was collected by leukapheresis, and PBMCs were isolated by Ficoll-Histopaque density gradient centrifugation and then cryopreserved in liquid nitrogen vapor phase. Analytical flow cytometry was used to check the purity and quantity of every magnetically sorted T cell population. Genomic DNA was isolated from every sorted fraction and measured by UV absorbance on a Nanodrop 2000c. There are 12 amino acids in the CDR3, from cysteine to phenylalanine inclusive. CDR3 DNA only is kept here, 36 bases in frame from base 1. Looking up the germline V gene yields CDR1 SGHVS and CDR2 FQNEAQ.

TCR CDR3 regions were amplified from genomic DNA by multiplex PCR using the deep immunoSEQ assay. Extracted genomic DNA from each cell subset was spread evenly across all wells of several immunoSEQ 96-well plates, with each plate serving as a replicate. For sorted subsets, each replicate PCR was loaded with around 200 ng genomic DNA, equivalent to 30,000 or so T cell genomes. Purified libraries were measured with a Qubit 3.0 fluorometer, size-checked on a Bioanalyzer 2100, and measured again with the KAPA Library Quantification kit. Every immunoSEQ 96-well plate was sequenced on a dedicated single-read 150-cycle Illumina NextSeq 550 flow cell. In the source study's methods: Because the immunoSEQ output included only junctional sequences and no quality scores, the filtering could not be the same as the filtering used for full-length reads. Sequences were annotated with PyIR, a Python wrapper for IgBLAST v1.9, using IMGT germline references to assign V/J genes and CDR3. Any read was removed if the V/J assignment was weak (E-value above 1e-6), the CDR3 was missing, or the read contained stop codons, out-of-frame junctions, or ambiguous translated residues. A V3J clonotype was defined by an identical inferred V gene, J gene, and CDR3 amino acid sequence. Percentage overlap between repertoires was computed as shared unique clonotypes divided by the size of the smaller repertoire. Repertoire richness was assessed with RTK rarefaction, the Chao1 estimator, and Recon v2.1 estimates of unobserved clonotypes. OLGA was used to compute generation probabilities for all TCRbeta clonotypes that the gDNA method yielded from a handful of donors. TCRdb mirrors the immuneACCESS table, restricted to in-frame sequences. Some clones are absent from its copies; in checked studies, under half trace to an unresolved V gene, and the reason for the others is unknown. That table is the source of V, J and clone size, and D and trimming were worked out from the DNA. This sample gives roughly 2.2 million clones in total; 80% to 95% of them show up just once. The biggest ten clones account for about 0.39% of the sample.

With respect to this clone: Its cognate antigen has yet to be identified. The germline gene is not matched at one end of the junction; a read error may be the cause.

Sequenced input: naive CD4+ T cells from PBMCs. According to the study, the label for this sample's cell subset or site signals: CD45RA+ positively selected. The sequence is built from TRBV7-8 and TRBJ2-7, with no reliable assignment of the D segment. The sequence derives from a man aged 18-30 years in good health. Some clones in this sample may be carry-over from other donors' samples. CDR3 region: CASSVAGQEQYF. The DNA sequence reads TGTGCCAGCAGCGTAGCCGGGCAAGAGCAGTACTTC.